What follows is one T cell receptor beta chain and its context. Sequencing used immunoSEQ multiplex PCR; TCRdb keeps in-frame clones, though not all of them. The data contain approximately 91,000 clones, less than 90% of them seen just once; the ten biggest clones take up approximately 8.4%. This sample is part of a study of PD-L1 blockade in urothelial cancer. Indicated time point: peripheral blood 6 weeks after treatment start. The CDR3 runs 13 residues. V lost 6 bases and J 6 bases, leaving 12 bases between the germline ends. Germline V CDR1 and CDR2: MRHNA, SNTAGT. The input for sequencing was PBMCs, taken around atezolizumab (anti-PD-L1) treatment. The genes are TRBV6-4 and TRBJ1-5; D call uncertain. This TCR derives from a man aged 65 to 79 with urothelial cancer. The CDR3 protein is CASSSQTGQPQHF. The CDR3 DNA sequence: TGTGCCAGCAGCAGTCAGACTGGTCAGCCCCAGCATTTT.